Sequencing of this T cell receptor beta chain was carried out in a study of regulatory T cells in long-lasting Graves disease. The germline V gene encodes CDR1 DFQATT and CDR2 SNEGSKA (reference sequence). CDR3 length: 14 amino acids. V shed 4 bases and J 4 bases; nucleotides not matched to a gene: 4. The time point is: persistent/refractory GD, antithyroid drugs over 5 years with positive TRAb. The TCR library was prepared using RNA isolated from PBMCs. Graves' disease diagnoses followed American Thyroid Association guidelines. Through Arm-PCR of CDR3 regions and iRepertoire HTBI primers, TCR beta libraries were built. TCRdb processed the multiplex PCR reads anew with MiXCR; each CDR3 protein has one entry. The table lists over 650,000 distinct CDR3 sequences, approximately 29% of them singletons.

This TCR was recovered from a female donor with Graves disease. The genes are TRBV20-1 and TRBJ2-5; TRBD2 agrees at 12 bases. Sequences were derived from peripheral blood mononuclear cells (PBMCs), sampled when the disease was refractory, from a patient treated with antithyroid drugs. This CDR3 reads CSATSGRAGETQYF. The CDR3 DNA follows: TGCAGTGCTACTAGCGGGAGGGCCGGAGAGACCCAGTACTTC.